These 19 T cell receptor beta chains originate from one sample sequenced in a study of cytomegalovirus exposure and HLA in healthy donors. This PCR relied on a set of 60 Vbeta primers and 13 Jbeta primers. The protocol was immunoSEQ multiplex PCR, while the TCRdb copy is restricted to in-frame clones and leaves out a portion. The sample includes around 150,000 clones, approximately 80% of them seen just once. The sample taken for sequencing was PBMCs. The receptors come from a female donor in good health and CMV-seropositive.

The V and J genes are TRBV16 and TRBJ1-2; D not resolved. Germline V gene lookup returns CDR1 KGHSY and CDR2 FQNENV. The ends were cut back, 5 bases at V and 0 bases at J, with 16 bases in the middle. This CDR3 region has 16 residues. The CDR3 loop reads CASSTGRNSANYGYTF. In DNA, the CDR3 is TGTGCCAGCAGCACCGGGCGGAATAGCGCTAACTATGGCTACACCTTC.

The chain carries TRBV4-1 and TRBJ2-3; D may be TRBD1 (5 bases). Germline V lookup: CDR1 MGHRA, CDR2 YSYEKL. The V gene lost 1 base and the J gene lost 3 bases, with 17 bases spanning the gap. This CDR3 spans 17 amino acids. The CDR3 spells CASSQGPFRGVTDTQYF. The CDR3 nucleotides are TGCGCCAGCAGCCAAGGACCTTTTAGGGGCGTGACAGATACGCAGTATTTT.

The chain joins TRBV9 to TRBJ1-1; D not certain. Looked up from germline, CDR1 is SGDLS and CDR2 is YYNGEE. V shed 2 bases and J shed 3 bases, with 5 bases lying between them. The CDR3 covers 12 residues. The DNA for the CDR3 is TGTGCCAGCAGCGTTGAGGACACTGAAGCTTTCTTT. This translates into CASSVEDTEAFF.

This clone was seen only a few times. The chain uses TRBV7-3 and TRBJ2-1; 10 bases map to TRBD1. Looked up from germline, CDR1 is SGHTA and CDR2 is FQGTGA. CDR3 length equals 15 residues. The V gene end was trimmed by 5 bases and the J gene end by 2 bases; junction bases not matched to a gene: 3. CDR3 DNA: TGTGCCAGCAGCGCGGACAGGGGGACCTACAATGAGCAGTTCTTC. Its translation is CASSADRGTYNEQFF.

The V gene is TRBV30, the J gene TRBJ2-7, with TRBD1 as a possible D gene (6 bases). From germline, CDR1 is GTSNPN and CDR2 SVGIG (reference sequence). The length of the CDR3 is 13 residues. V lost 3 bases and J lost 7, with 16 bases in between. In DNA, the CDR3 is TGTGCCTGGAGCCTATCTACAGGGTGGGAGCAGTACTTC. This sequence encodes CAWSLSTGWEQYF.

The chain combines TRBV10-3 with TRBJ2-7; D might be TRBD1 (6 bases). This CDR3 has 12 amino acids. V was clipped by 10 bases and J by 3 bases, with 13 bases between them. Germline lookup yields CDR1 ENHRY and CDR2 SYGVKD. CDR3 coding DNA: TGTGCCACAGGGGATATTGACTACGAGCAGTACTTC. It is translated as CATGDIDYEQYF.

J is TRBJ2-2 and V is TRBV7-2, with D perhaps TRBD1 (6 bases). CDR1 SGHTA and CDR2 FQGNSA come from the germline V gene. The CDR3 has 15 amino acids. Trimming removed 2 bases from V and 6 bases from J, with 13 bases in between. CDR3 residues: CASSLKSGGPGELFF. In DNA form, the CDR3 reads TGTGCCAGCAGCTTAAAGTCTGGGGGCCCCGGGGAGCTGTTTTTT. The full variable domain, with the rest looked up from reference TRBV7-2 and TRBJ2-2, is GAGVSQSPSNKVTEKGKDVELRCDPISGHTALYWYRQSLGQGLEFLIYFQGNSAPDKSGLPSDRFSAERTGGSVSTLTIQRTQQEDSAVYLCASSLKSGGPGELFFGEGSRLTVL.

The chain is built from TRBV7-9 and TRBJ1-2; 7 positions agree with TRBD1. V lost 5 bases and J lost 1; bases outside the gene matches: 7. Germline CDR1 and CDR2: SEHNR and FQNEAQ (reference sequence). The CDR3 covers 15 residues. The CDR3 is CASSPETGINYGYTF. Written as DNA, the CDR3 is TGTGCCAGCAGCCCTGAGACAGGGATTAACTATGGCTACACCTTC. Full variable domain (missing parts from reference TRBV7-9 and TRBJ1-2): DTGVSQNPRHKITKRGQNVTFRCDPISEHNRLYWYRQTLGQGPEFLTYFQNEAQLEKSRLLSDRFSAERPKGSFSTLEIQRTEQGDSAMYLCASSPETGINYGYTFGSGTRLTVV.

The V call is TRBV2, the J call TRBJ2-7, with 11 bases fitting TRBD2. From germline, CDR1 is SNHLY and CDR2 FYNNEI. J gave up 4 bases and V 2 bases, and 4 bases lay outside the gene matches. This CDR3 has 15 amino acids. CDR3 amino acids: CASSETSGSRYEQYF. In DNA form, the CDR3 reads TGTGCCAGCAGTGAAACTAGCGGGAGTAGGTACGAGCAGTACTTC.

CDR3 loop: CAWSIGGNTEAFF. Written as DNA, the CDR3 is TGTGCCTGGAGTATAGGGGGGAACACTGAAGCTTTCTTT. V is TRBV30 and J is TRBJ1-1; D might be TRBD1 (6 bases). V shed 2 bases and J shed 1 base, with 8 bases lying between them. The CDR3 covers 13 residues. CDR1 and CDR2 (germline): GTSNPN, SVGIG (reference sequence).

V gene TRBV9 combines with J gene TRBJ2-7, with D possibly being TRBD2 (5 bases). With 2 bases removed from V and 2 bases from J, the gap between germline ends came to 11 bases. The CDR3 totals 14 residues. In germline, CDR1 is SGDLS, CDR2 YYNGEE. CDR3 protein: CASSVAGNPYEQYF. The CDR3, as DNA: TGTGCCAGCAGCGTGGCCGGGAACCCCTACGAGCAGTACTTC. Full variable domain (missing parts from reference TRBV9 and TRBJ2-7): DSGVTQTPKHLITATGQRVTLRCSPRSGDLSVYWYQQSLDQGLQFLIQYYNGEERAKGNILERFSAQQFPDLHSELNLSSLELGDSALYFCASSVAGNPYEQYFGPGTRLTVT.

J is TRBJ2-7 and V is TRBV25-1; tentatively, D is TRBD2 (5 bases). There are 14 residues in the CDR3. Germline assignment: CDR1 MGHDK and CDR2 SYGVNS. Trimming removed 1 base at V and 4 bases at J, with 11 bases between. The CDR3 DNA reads TGTGCCAGCAGTGAATCACTAGAGTGGTACGAGCAGTACTTC. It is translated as CASSESLEWYEQYF.

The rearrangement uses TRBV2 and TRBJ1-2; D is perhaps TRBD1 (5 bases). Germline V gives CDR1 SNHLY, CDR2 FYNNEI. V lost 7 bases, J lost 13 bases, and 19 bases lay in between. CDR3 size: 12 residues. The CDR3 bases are TGTGCCAGCATCACAGATGGGGGACTAGGCACCTTC. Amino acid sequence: CASITDGGLGTF.

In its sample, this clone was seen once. The CDR3 coding sequence is TGTGCCAGTAGTATGGAAGACAGGGCGAATGAGCAGTTCTTC. Protein sequence: CASSMEDRANEQFF. The rearrangement uses TRBV19 and TRBJ2-1, with TRBD1 identical over 7 bases. Germline V gene data show CDR1 as LNHDA and CDR2 as SQIVND (reference sequence). CDR3 length equals 14 residues. Trimming removed 3 bases from V and 7 bases from J; junction bases left unmatched: 6. The full variable domain, in which reference TRBV19 and TRBJ2-1 provide the parts outside the CDR3, is DGGITQSPKYLFRKEGQNVTLSCEQNLNHDAMYWYRQDPGQGLRLIYYSQIVNDFQKGDIAEGYSVSREKKESFPLTVTSAQKNPTAFYLCASSMEDRANEQFFGPGTRLTVL.

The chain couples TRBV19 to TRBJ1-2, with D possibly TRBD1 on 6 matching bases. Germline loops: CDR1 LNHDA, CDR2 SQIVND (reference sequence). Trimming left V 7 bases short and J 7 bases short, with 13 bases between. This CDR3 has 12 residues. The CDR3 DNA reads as TGTGCCAGTACCGACCAGGGGAGTGGCTACACCTTC. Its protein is CASTDQGSGYTF.

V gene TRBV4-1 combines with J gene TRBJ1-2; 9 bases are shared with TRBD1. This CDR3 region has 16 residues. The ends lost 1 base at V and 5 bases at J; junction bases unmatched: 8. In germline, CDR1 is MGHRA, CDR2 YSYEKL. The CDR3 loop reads CASSQGGTGRGYGYTF. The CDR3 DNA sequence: TGCGCCAGCAGCCAAGGGGGGACAGGGAGAGGATATGGCTACACCTTC.

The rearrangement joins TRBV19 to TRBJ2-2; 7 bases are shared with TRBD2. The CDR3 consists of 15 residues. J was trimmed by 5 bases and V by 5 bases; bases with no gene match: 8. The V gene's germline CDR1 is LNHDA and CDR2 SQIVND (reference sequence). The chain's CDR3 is CASSSKSRGTGELFF. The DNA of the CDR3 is TGTGCCAGTAGTTCCAAATCGCGGGGGACCGGGGAGCTGTTTTTT.

The CDR3 is CASSILDRAGAEAFF. For the CDR3, the DNA is TGTGCCAGTAGTATACTGGACAGGGCGGGGGCTGAAGCTTTCTTT. The chain has TRBV19 and TRBJ1-1; 8 bases line up with TRBD1. V shed 2 bases, J shed 6 bases, and the junction held 8 bases outside the gene matches. Germline CDR1 reads LNHDA; CDR2 reads SQIVND (reference sequence). The CDR3 extends over 15 amino acids.

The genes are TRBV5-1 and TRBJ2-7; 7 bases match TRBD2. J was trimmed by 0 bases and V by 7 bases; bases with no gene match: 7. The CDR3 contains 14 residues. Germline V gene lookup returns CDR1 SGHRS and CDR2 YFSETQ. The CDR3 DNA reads TGCGCCAGCCGTAGCGGGCCGAGCTCCTACGAGCAGTACTTC. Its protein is CASRSGPSSYEQYF.